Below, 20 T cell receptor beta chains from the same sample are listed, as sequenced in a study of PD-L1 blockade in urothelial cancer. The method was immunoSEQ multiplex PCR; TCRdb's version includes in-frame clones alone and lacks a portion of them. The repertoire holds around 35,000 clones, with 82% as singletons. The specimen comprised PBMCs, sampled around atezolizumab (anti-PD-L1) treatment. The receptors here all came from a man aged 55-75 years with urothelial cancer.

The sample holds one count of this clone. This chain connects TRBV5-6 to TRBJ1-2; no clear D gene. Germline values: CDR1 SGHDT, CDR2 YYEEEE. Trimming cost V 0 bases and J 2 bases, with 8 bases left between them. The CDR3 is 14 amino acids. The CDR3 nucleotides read TGTGCCAGCAGCTTGGTTGGGGAGAACTATGGCTACACCTTC. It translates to CASSLVGENYGYTF.

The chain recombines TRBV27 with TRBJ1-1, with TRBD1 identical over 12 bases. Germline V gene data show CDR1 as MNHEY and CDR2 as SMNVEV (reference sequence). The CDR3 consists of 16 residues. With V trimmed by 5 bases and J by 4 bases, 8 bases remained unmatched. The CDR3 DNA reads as TGTGCCAGCAGTCACCCGGGACAGGGGGCACTCACTGAAGCTTTCTTT. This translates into CASSHPGQGALTEAFF.

CDR3 nucleotide sequence: TGTGCCAGCAGACCCGGGGGGAACTATGGCTACACCTTC. Translating it yields CASRPGGNYGYTF. The rearrangement joins TRBV28 to TRBJ1-2; possibly TRBD1 for D (5 bases). Germline V gene sequence: CDR1 MDHEN, CDR2 SYDVKM. The CDR3 length is 13 residues. V was pared by 6 bases and J by 2 bases, with 10 bases between.

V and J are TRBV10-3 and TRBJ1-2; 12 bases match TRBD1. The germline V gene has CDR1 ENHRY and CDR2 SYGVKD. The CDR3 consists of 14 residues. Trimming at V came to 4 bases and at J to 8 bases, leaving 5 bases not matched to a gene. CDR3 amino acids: CAISVEGQGAGYTF. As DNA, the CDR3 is TGTGCCATCAGTGTGGAGGGACAGGGGGCCGGCTACACCTTC.

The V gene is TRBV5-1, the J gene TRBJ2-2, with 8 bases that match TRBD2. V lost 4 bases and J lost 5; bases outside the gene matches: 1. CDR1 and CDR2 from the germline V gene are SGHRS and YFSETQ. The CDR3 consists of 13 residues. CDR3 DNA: TGCGCCAGCAGCGCGGGGGGTACCGGGGAGCTGTTTTTT. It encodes CASSAGGTGELFF. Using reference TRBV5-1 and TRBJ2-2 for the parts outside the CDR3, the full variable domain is KAGVTQTPRYLIKTRGQQVTLSCSPISGHRSVSWYQQTPGQGLQFLFEYFSETQRNKGNFPGRFSGRQFSNSRSEMNVSTLELGDSALYLCASSAGGTGELFFGEGSRLTVL.

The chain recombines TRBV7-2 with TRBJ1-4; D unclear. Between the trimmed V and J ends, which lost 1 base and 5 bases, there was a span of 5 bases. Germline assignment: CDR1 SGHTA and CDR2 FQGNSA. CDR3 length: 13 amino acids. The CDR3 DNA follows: TGTGCCAGCAGCTTAGGGCAGAATGAAAAACTGTTTTTT. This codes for CASSLGQNEKLFF.

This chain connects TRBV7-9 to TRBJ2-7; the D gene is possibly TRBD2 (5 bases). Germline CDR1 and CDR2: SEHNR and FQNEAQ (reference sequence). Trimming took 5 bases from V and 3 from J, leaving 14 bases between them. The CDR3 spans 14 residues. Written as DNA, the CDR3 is TGTGCCAGCAGCGAAGACGGAGGTCGCTACGAGCAGTACTTC. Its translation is CASSEDGGRYEQYF.

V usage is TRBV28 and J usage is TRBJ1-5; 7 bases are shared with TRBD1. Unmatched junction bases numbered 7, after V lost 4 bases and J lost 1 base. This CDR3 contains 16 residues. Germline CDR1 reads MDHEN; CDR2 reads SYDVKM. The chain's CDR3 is CASSYNRGLSNQPQHF. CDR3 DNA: TGTGCCAGCAGTTATAACAGGGGTTTGAGCAATCAGCCCCAGCATTTT.

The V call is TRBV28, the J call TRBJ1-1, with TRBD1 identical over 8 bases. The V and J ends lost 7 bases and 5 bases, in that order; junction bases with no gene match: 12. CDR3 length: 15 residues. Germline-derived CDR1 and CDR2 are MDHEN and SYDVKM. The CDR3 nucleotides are TGTGCCAGCACCGATCCCAGGGGGCGGGAGACTGAAGCTTTCTTT. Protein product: CASTDPRGRETEAFF. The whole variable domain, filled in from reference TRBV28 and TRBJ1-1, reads DVKVTQSSRYLVKRTGEKVFLECVQDMDHENMFWYRQDPGLGLRLIYFSYDVKMKEKGDIPEGYSVSREKKERFSLILESASTNQTSMYLCASTDPRGRETEAFFGQGTRLTVV.

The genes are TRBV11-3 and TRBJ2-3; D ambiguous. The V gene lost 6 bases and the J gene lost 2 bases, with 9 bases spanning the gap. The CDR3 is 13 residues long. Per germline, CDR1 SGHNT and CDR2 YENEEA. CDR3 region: CASRWPDTDTQYF. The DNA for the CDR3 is TGTGCCAGCAGGTGGCCAGACACAGATACGCAGTATTTT.

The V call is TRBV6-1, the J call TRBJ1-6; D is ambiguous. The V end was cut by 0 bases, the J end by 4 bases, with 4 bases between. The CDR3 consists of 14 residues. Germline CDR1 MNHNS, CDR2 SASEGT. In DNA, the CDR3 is TGTGCCAGCAGTGAAGCAGCATATAATTCACCCCTCCACTTT. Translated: CASSEAAYNSPLHF.

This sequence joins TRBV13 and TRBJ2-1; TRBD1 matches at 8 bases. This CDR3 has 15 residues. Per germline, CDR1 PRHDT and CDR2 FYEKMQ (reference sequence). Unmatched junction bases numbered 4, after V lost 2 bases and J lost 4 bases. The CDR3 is CASSLKGQAYNEQFF. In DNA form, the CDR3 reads TGTGCCAGCAGCTTAAAGGGACAGGCTTACAATGAGCAGTTCTTC.

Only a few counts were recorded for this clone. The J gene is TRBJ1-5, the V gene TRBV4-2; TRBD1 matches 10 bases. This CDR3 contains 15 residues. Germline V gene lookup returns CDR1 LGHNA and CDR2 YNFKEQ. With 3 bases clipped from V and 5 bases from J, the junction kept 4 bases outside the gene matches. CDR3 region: CASSHYGQGDQPQHF. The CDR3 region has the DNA TGTGCCAGCAGCCACTATGGACAGGGGGATCAGCCCCAGCATTTT.

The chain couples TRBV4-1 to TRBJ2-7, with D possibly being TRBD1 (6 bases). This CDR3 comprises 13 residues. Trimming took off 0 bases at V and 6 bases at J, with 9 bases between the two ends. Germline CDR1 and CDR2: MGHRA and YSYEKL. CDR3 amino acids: CASSQEARGEQYF. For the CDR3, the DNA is TGCGCCAGCAGCCAAGAGGCCAGGGGCGAGCAGTACTTC.

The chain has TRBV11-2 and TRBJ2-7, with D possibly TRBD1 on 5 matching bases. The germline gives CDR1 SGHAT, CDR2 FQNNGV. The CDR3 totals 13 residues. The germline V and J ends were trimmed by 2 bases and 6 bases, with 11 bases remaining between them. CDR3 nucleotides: TGTGCCAGCAGCTTAAAAAGGGGCTTCGAGCAGTACTTC. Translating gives CASSLKRGFEQYF.

Written as DNA, the CDR3 is TGCGCCAGCAGTGACCCTAGCGGGGGAAACTACAATGAGCAGTTCTTC. Residues: CASSDPSGGNYNEQFF. The rearrangement links TRBV10-1 to TRBJ2-1; 10 bases agree with TRBD2. V dropped 3 bases and J dropped 3; count of bases not matched to a gene: 5. Germline values: CDR1 WNHNN, CDR2 SYGVQD (reference sequence). The CDR3 runs 16 residues.

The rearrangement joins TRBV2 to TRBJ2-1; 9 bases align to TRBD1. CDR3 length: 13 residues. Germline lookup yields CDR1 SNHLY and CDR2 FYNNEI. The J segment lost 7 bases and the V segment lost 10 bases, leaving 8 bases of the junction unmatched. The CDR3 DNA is TGTGCCATCGACAGGGGGATTTCAAATGAGCAGTTCTTC. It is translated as CAIDRGISNEQFF.

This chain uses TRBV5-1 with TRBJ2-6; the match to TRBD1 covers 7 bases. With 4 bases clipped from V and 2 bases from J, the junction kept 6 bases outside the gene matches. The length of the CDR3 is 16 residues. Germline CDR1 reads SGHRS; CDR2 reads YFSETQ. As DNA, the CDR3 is TGCGCCAGCAGCAACCGGACAGGTACTGGGGCCAACGTCCTGACTTTC. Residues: CASSNRTGTGANVLTF.

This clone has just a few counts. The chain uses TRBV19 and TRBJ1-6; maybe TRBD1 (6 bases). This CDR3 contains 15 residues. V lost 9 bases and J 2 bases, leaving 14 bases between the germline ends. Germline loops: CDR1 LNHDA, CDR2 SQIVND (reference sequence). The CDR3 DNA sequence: TGTGCCAGCGTAAGGGGGAATACCTATAATTCACCCCTCCACTTT. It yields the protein CASVRGNTYNSPLHF. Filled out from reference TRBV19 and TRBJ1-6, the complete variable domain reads DGGITQSPKYLFRKEGQNVTLSCEQNLNHDAMYWYRQDPGQGLRLIYYSQIVNDFQKGDIAEGYSVSREKKESFPLTVTSAQKNPTAFYLCASVRGNTYNSPLHFGNGTRLTVT.

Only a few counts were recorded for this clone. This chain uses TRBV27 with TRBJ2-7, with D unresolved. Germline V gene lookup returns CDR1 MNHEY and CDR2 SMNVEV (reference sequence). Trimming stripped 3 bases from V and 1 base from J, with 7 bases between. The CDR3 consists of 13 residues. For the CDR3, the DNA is TGTGCCAGCAGTTTGCGTCGATCCTACGAGCAGTACTTC. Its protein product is CASSLRRSYEQYF.